One and the same sample provided the 26 T cell receptor beta chains below, sequenced in a study of blood T cell repertoires in COVID-19. Method: immunoSEQ multiplex PCR; TCRdb's copy keeps in-frame clones and lacks some. The sample shows more than 250,000 clones, 87% of them seen only once. The material sequenced was PBMCs or T cells enriched from blood (not recorded which). The source of these receptors is a woman in her twenties or thirties who had recovered from COVID-19.

This clone was picked up one time. The V and J genes are TRBV11-2 and TRBJ2-7, with D tentatively TRBD1 (5 bases). Germline lookup yields CDR1 SGHAT and CDR2 FQNNGV. This CDR3 contains 15 residues. V shed 0 bases and J shed 3 bases, with 12 bases lying between them. The CDR3 region has the DNA TGTGCCAGCAGCTTAGATTCGGACATTTACTACGAGCAGTACTTC. It is translated as CASSLDSDIYYEQYF.

J is TRBJ2-6 and V is TRBV7-2; TRBD1 is a possible D gene (6 bases). The CDR3 totals 18 residues. Germline V gene lookup returns CDR1 SGHTA and CDR2 FQGNSA. Trimming pared 2 bases from V and 0 bases from J, leaving 14 bases between. CDR3 sequence (DNA): TGTGCCAGCAGCTTAACCAGGACAGCCACCTCTGGGGCCAACGTCCTGACTTTC. As protein: CASSLTRTATSGANVLTF.

Regarding this clone: Other DNA sequences of this sample code for an identical CDR3. The V gene is TRBV6-5, the J gene TRBJ1-2, with 8 bases aligning to TRBD1. The V gene's germline CDR1 is MNHEY and CDR2 SVGAGI. The J segment lost 7 bases and the V segment lost 0 bases, leaving 4 bases of the junction unmatched. The CDR3 has 14 amino acids. The CDR3 region is CASSYSRTGTGYTF. In DNA form, the CDR3 reads TGTGCCAGCAGTTACTCCCGGACAGGGACTGGCTACACCTTC.

The chain recombines TRBV19 with TRBJ2-3; 10 bases align to TRBD1. The CDR3 contains 14 residues. V was clipped by 6 bases and J by 4 bases; unmatched bases: 4. Germline-derived CDR1 and CDR2 are LNHDA and SQIVND (reference sequence). The DNA of the CDR3 is TGTGCCAGTAGGAGACAGGGGGCCTCAGATACGCAGTATTTT. This sequence encodes CASRRQGASDTQYF.

This sequence joins TRBV3-1 (or the pseudogene TRBV3-2) and TRBJ2-1, with D unclear. CDR1 and CDR2 from the germline V gene are LGHDT and YNNKEL (reference sequence). The CDR3 runs to 13 residues. V gave up 1 base and J gave up 5 bases, with 6 bases separating them. The CDR3 reads CASSQVPNNEQFF. The CDR3 DNA follows: TGTGCCAGCAGCCAAGTCCCAAACAATGAGCAGTTCTTC.

The V gene is TRBV9, the J gene TRBJ1-1; D possibly corresponds to TRBD1 (5 bases). Looked up from germline, CDR1 is SGDLS and CDR2 is YYNGEE. Trimming stripped 9 bases from V and 6 bases from J, with 15 bases between. CDR3 length equals 12 residues. DNA for the CDR3: TGTGCCACCCCTGCCGGGGGTCCTGAAGCTTTCTTT. Amino acid sequence: CATPAGGPEAFF.

The V and J genes are TRBV2 and TRBJ2-5, with D uncertain. Germline loops: CDR1 SNHLY, CDR2 FYNNEI. The V gene lost 0 bases and the J gene lost 5 bases, with 4 bases spanning the gap. There are 12 residues in the CDR3. The CDR3 nucleotides read TGTGCCAGCAGTGAAGCGAGTGAGACCCAGTACTTC. Translation gives CASSEASETQYF.

The CDR3 nucleotides are TGTGCCACCAGTGACTCCGGGACAAGTACCTACAATGAGCAGTTCTTC. Translating it yields CATSDSGTSTYNEQFF. The chain is built from TRBV24-1 and TRBJ2-1; D may be TRBD1 (6 bases). The CDR3 contains 16 residues. Trimming shortened V by 4 bases and J by 2 bases, and 14 bases separated the two germline ends. Germline V gene sequence: CDR1 KGHDR, CDR2 SFDVKD.

This clone has only one observation. The V and J genes are TRBV2 and TRBJ1-2; D is uncertain. Germline CDR1 SNHLY, CDR2 FYNNEI. This CDR3 is built from 14 residues. V gave up 0 bases and J gave up 4 bases, with 9 bases separating them. The CDR3 DNA is TGTGCCAGCAGTGAAGCGCGGGTAGTCTATGGCTACACCTTC. Amino acid sequence: CASSEARVVYGYTF.

The CDR3 loop reads CASSHRGLNQPQHF. In nucleotides, the CDR3 is TGTGCCAGCAGTCACAGGGGACTCAATCAGCCCCAGCATTTT. The rearrangement joins TRBV6-2 or TRBV6-3 to TRBJ1-5; 7 bases agree with TRBD1. CDR3 length: 14 residues. Per germline, CDR1 MNHEY and CDR2 SVGEGT. The trim removed 5 bases at V and 3 bases at J, leaving 4 bases unmatched.

The V call is TRBV18, the J call TRBJ1-1, with TRBD1 as a possible D gene (5 bases). The CDR3 length is 15 residues. Germline V gene sequence: CDR1 KGHSH, CDR2 LQKENI. The ends were cut back, 1 base at V and 3 bases at J, with 12 bases in the middle. The CDR3 DNA is TGTGCCAGCTCACCACGGCAGGGCCGGGACACTGAAGCTTTCTTT. It specifies CASSPRQGRDTEAFF. Full variable domain (missing parts from reference TRBV18 and TRBJ1-1): NAGVMQNPRHLVRRRGQEARLRCSPMKGHSHVYWYRQLPEEGLKFMVYLQKENIIDESGMPKERFSAEFPKEGPSILRIQQVVRGDSAAYFCASSPRQGRDTEAFFGQGTRLTVV.

This clone was seen a single time. The rearrangement joins TRBV3-1 (or the pseudogene TRBV3-2) to TRBJ1-1; 10 bases map to TRBD1. Germline assignment: CDR1 LGHDT and CDR2 YNNKEL (reference sequence). The trim removed 4 bases at V and 2 bases at J, leaving 4 bases unmatched. The CDR3 sequence is 15 residues long. The CDR3 DNA reads TGTGCCAGCAGCCGGGACAGGGGTGACAACACTGAAGCTTTCTTT. Amino acid sequence: CASSRDRGDNTEAFF.

V gene TRBV5-1 combines with J gene TRBJ1-2; no clear D. The germline gives CDR1 SGHRS, CDR2 YFSETQ. V was cut by 5 bases and J by 2 bases, with 7 bases left in between. This CDR3 is built from 12 residues. The CDR3 DNA follows: TGCGCCAGCAGAGAGGCGAACTATGGCTACACCTTC. It is translated as CASREANYGYTF.

A few counts support this clone. V usage is TRBV3-1 (or the pseudogene TRBV3-2) and J usage is TRBJ1-1; maybe TRBD1 (6 bases). The germline V gene has CDR1 LGHDT and CDR2 YNNKEL (reference sequence). CDR3 length: 11 amino acids. V shed 1 base and J shed 11 bases, with 8 bases lying between them. The CDR3, as DNA: TGTGCCAGCAGCCAAGGGACAGTCGCTTTCTTT. It yields the protein CASSQGTVAFF.

The chain joins TRBV11-2 to TRBJ2-5; D is ambiguous. The germline gives CDR1 SGHAT, CDR2 FQNNGV. Trimming cost V 5 bases and J 1 base, with 14 bases left between them. The CDR3 length is 15 residues. The CDR3 DNA reads TGTGCCAGCAGCCGACTGAATTTGGTCCAAGAGACCCAGTACTTC. It encodes CASSRLNLVQETQYF.

The gene calls are TRBV5-6 and TRBJ1-6, with 8 nucleotides matching TRBD1. The germline V gene encodes CDR1 SGHDT and CDR2 YYEEEE. The CDR3 totals 16 residues. J was trimmed by 8 bases and V by 4 bases; bases with no gene match: 11. CDR3 in amino acids: CASSPRLRTGYSPLHF. CDR3 nucleotide sequence: TGTGCCAGCAGCCCCCGGTTGCGGACAGGGTATTCACCCCTCCACTTT.

In regard to this clone: An end of the junction does not agree with germline; a read error may underlie this. This rearrangement joins TRBV29-1 to TRBJ1-1, with D unclear. The CDR3 has 13 amino acids. The germline V gene has CDR1 SQVTM and CDR2 ANQGSEA. The CDR3 DNA sequence: TGCAGCGGTGAACCCTCTTCGGGGACTGAAGCTTTCTTT. Its translation: CSGEPSSGTEAFF.

This clone was observed a few times. The chain combines TRBV29-1 with TRBJ1-2; D not certain. The CDR3 runs 10 residues. Trimming left V 7 bases short and J 3 bases short, with 6 bases between. Germline V lookup: CDR1 SQVTM, CDR2 ANQGSEA. The CDR3 sequence is CSARDYGYTF. CDR3 coding DNA: TGCAGCGCCCGCGACTATGGCTACACCTTC.

The CDR3 DNA reads as TGTGCCAGCAGCCAAGATTCAGGGGCGGCTAATGAAAAACTGTTTTTT. It encodes CASSQDSGAANEKLFF. This chain connects TRBV3-1 (or the pseudogene TRBV3-2) to TRBJ1-4; TRBD1 is a possible D gene (6 bases). This CDR3 has 16 residues. The V gene's germline CDR1 is LGHDT and CDR2 YNNKEL (reference sequence). Trimming removed 0 bases from V and 3 bases from J, with 11 bases in between.

The rearrangement joins TRBV9 to TRBJ2-3, with 12 bases matching TRBD2. The CDR3 loop spans 15 amino acids. Germline loops: CDR1 SGDLS, CDR2 YYNGEE. V was pared by 3 bases and J by 4 bases, with 3 bases of the junction left unmatched. CDR3 sequence reads: CASSELAGGSDTQYF. CDR3 nucleotide sequence: TGTGCCAGCAGCGAACTAGCGGGGGGATCAGATACGCAGTATTTT.

V gene TRBV20-1 combines with J gene TRBJ2-4; TRBD1 aligns across 9 bases. The CDR3 sequence is 16 residues long. V lost 3 bases to trimming and J lost 8 bases; unmatched junction nucleotides: 14. Germline V gene sequence: CDR1 DFQATT, CDR2 SNEGSKA (reference sequence). CDR3 nucleotides: TGCAGTGCTAGTGGTGTCGGGGACAGGGTTTCTGACATTCAGTACTTC. Translation: CSASGVGDRVSDIQYF.

The V gene is TRBV2, the J gene TRBJ1-6, with TRBD1 as a possible D gene (5 bases). V was pared by 7 bases and J by 6 bases, with 13 bases between. Germline-derived CDR1 and CDR2 are SNHLY and FYNNEI. This CDR3 has 14 residues. The CDR3, as DNA: TGTGCCAGCATTCGCGGGGGTATTAATTCACCCCTCCACTTT. Protein sequence: CASIRGGINSPLHF.

The CDR3 coding sequence is TGCGCCAGCAGCCGGGACAGGGGCGTCACTGAAGCTTTCTTT. Translating gives CASSRDRGVTEAFF. This sequence joins TRBV5-1 and TRBJ1-1; the match to TRBD1 covers 10 bases. Per germline, CDR1 SGHRS and CDR2 YFSETQ. There are 14 residues in the CDR3. V was clipped by 4 bases and J by 4 bases; unmatched bases: 4.

The chain employs TRBV9 and TRBJ1-5, with 7 bases fitting TRBD1. Unmatched junction bases numbered 1, after V lost 0 bases and J lost 4 bases. Germline loops: CDR1 SGDLS, CDR2 YYNGEE. The CDR3 sequence is 14 residues long. Here the CDR3 reads CASSVEGANQPQHF. As DNA, the CDR3 is TGTGCCAGCAGCGTAGAGGGGGCTAATCAGCCCCAGCATTTT.

The chain uses TRBV12-3 or TRBV12-4 and TRBJ1-5; D is undetermined. The CDR3 spans 12 residues. Trimming cost V 6 bases and J 5 bases, with 8 bases left between them. CDR3 sequence: CASSLSDQPQHF. For the CDR3, the DNA is TGTGCCAGCAGCCTCTCCGATCAGCCCCAGCATTTT.

The chain joins TRBV5-1 to TRBJ1-2; 7 nucleotides align to TRBD1. The CDR3 length is 14 residues. Trimming took 7 bases from V and 5 from J; bases not matched to a gene: 11. Germline V gene lookup returns CDR1 SGHRS and CDR2 YFSETQ. CDR3 DNA: TGCGCCAGCGTCGCTCCCGGGGGACAGTATGGCTACACCTTC. Translated: CASVAPGGQYGYTF. Full variable domain (outside the CDR3, taken from reference TRBV5-1 and TRBJ1-2): KAGVTQTPRYLIKTRGQQVTLSCSPISGHRSVSWYQQTPGQGLQFLFEYFSETQRNKGNFPGRFSGRQFSNSRSEMNVSTLELGDSALYLCASVAPGGQYGYTFGSGTRLTVV.